The sample holds a few counts of the clone carrying this TCR beta chain. No antigen is known for it. V dropped 0 bases and J dropped 8 bases, with 14 bases sitting between them. CDR1 is SGHNT, CDR2 YYREEE, per germline (reference sequence). The CDR3 loop spans 15 amino acids. These data are taken from a study of T cell repertoires in cytomegalovirus infection. Study-wide background: Indications came from public TCR beta signatures; they pointed to CMV infection and to a matching HLA type. Study results and caveats: Summed public TCR beta family frequency identified CMV carriers bearing the relevant HLA.

TCRdb analysed the reads with MiXCR anew, one entry per CDR3 protein. The table has over 450,000 distinct CDR3 sequences, approximately 10% seen once. This sequence joins TRBV5-4 and TRBJ1-4; a possible D gene is TRBD1 (5 bases). This TCR was recovered from a human donor in good health (CMV status not recorded). Some clones in this sample may be carry-over from other donors' samples. Sequencing was performed on PBMCs. DNA for the CDR3: TGTGCCAGCAGCTTGGGGGCAGGGTCACACGAAAAACTGTTTTTT. Encoded protein: CASSLGAGSHEKLFF.